Following are 8 T cell receptor beta chains from one sample sequenced in a study of control samples from healthy donors and cancer patients. The protocol was immunoSEQ multiplex PCR, while the TCRdb copy is restricted to in-frame clones and leaves out a portion. The sample records roughly 88,000 clones, approximately 86% being singletons. Sequencing was done on a sample of blood. These receptors all come from a man aged 30-40 years in good health.

The chain recombines TRBV9 with TRBJ2-1; 12 nucleotides agree with TRBD2. V lost 7 bases to trimming and J lost 6 bases; unmatched junction nucleotides: 11. The CDR3 is 16 amino acids. Germline-derived CDR1 and CDR2 are SGDLS and YYNGEE. The DNA for the CDR3 is TGTGCCAGCGGCACTACTAGCGGGGGGTTTGTCAATGAGCAGTTCTTC. Protein: CASGTTSGGFVNEQFF. Filled out from reference TRBV9 and TRBJ2-1, the complete variable domain reads DSGVTQTPKHLITATGQRVTLRCSPRSGDLSVYWYQQSLDQGLQFLIQYYNGEERAKGNILERFSAQQFPDLHSELNLSSLELGDSALYFCASGTTSGGFVNEQFFGPGTRLTVL.

This clone appeared once. Other DNA variants within this sample encode the same CDR3. The rearrangement joins TRBV4-2 to TRBJ1-1; the D is unclear. CDR3 length equals 13 residues. Germline V gene lookup returns CDR1 LGHNA and CDR2 YNFKEQ. V lost 0 bases to trimming and J lost 5 bases, with 7 bases between them. The CDR3 sequence is CASSQDRQTEAFF. CDR3 sequence (DNA): TGTGCCAGCAGCCAAGATCGGCAGACTGAAGCTTTCTTT.

The V call is TRBV12-5, the J call TRBJ1-3; unclear D gene. Germline CDR1 LGHNT, CDR2 FRNRAP. V shed 5 bases and J shed 7 bases, with 18 bases lying between them. This CDR3 region has 15 residues. The CDR3 nucleotides are TGTGCTAGTGGTCCTGGTATTGGTATATGGAACACCATATATTTT. The encoded protein is CASGPGIGIWNTIYF.

Comments on this clone: Germline is not matched at one junction end, which may reflect a read error. V usage is TRBV12-3 or TRBV12-4 and J usage is TRBJ1-1, with 8 nucleotides matching TRBD1. The CDR3 spans 13 residues. The CDR3: CASSWTGNAEAFF. Here the CDR3 DNA reads TGTGCCAGCAGTTGGACAGGGAACGCTGAAGCTTTCTTT.

In its sample, this clone was seen once. V usage is TRBV11-2 and J usage is TRBJ1-1, with a possible D match to TRBD1 (6 bases). Germline V gene lookup returns CDR1 SGHAT and CDR2 FQNNGV. The CDR3 sequence is 15 residues long. V was cut by 5 bases and J by 0 bases, with 13 bases left in between. The CDR3 DNA sequence: TGTGCCAGCAGCCCATGGACAGAGCTGAACACTGAAGCTTTCTTT. Its protein product is CASSPWTELNTEAFF.

The chain recombines TRBV19 with TRBJ2-7; D is possibly TRBD1 (5 bases). The germline V gene has CDR1 LNHDA and CDR2 SQIVND (reference sequence). Between the trimmed V and J ends, which lost 5 bases and 6 bases, there was a span of 17 bases. The CDR3 has 14 amino acids. The CDR3 DNA sequence: TGTGCCAGTAGTTCCTCGACAGTTACCGGCGAGCAGTACTTC. It translates to CASSSSTVTGEQYF.

J is TRBJ1-6 and V is TRBV7-2; D is possibly TRBD1 (6 bases). Looked up from germline, CDR1 is SGHTA and CDR2 is FQGNSA. V lost 0 bases and J lost 10, with 16 bases in between. The length of the CDR3 is 16 residues. The CDR3 reads CASSLAGGQARSPLHF. CDR3 bases: TGTGCCAGCAGCTTAGCCGGGGGGCAAGCCAGGTCACCCCTCCACTTT.

This chain joins TRBV6-5 and TRBJ1-5, with a weak D call TRBD1 (6 bases). Germline V gene data show CDR1 as MNHEY and CDR2 as SVGAGI. The CDR3 extends over 14 amino acids. V dropped 6 bases and J dropped 4 bases, with 13 bases sitting between them. Here the CDR3 reads CASSRGGSNQPQHF. CDR3 DNA sequence: TGTGCCAGCAGCCGAGGGGGATCGAATCAGCCCCAGCATTTT.